This record concerns one T cell receptor (beta chain) sequence. These data are taken from a study of blood T cell repertoires in COVID-19. In the source study's methods: Reference gene primer amplification gave estimated nucleated cell counts. This table comes from immunoSEQ multiplex PCR, and its TCRdb copy is limited to in-frame clones, with some not included. That table supplies the V and J calls and clone size; D and trimming were determined from the DNA. The sample lists hundreds of thousands of clones; 70% to 90% were seen once. The germline gives CDR1 DFQATT, CDR2 SNEGSKA (reference sequence). V was trimmed by 6 bases and J by 10 bases, leaving 10 bases between them. CDR3 length equals 10 residues.

This receptor was taken from a woman between 18 and 29 years old who had recovered from COVID-19. J is TRBJ2-1 and V is TRBV20-1; D may be TRBD1 (5 bases). The sequenced sample consisted of peripheral blood. The CDR3 here is CSALKGEQFF. The CDR3 coding sequence is TGCAGTGCCCTCAAGGGGGAGCAGTTCTTC.